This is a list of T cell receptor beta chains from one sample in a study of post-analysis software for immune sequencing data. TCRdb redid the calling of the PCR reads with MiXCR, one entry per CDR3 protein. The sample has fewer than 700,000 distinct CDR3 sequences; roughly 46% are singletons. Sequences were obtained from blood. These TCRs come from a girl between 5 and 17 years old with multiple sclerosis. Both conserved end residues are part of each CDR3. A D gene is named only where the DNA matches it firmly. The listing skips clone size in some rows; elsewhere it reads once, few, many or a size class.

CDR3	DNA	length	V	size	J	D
CSVEERETYEQYF	TGCAGCGTTGAGGAGAGGGAAACCTACGAGCAGTACTTC	13	TRBV29-1	-	TRBJ2-7	-
CAASAGSNQPQHF	TGTGCCGCCTCAGCCGGTAGCAATCAGCCCCAGCATTTT	13	TRBV6-5	-	TRBJ1-5	-
CASSPRTSGVPETQYF	TGTGCCAGCAGCCCTAGGACTAGCGGGGTACCGGAGACCCAGTACTTC	16	TRBV7-9	-	TRBJ2-5	TRBD2
CASKVSGANVLTF	TGTGCCAGCAAGGTCTCTGGGGCCAACGTCCTGACTTTC	13	TRBV12-3/TRBV12-4	few	TRBJ2-6	-
CASSHQDSRRGEQYF	TGTGCCAGCAGTCACCAGGACTCCCGAAGGGGCGAGCAGTACTTC	15	TRBV6-5	few	TRBJ2-7	-
CSAKSPLRRNTEAFF	TGCAGTGCCAAAAGCCCCCTTCGCAGGAACACTGAGGCTTTCTTT	15	TRBV20-1	-	TRBJ1-1	-
CASPTGLAGGGNNEQFF	TGTGCCAGCCCCACGGGACTAGCGGGAGGCGGAAACAATGAGCAGTTCTTC	17	TRBV7-9	few	TRBJ2-1	TRBD2
CATSDPVGDYSNQPLHF	TGTGCCACCAGTGACCCTGTAGGGGATTATAGCAATCAGCCCCTGCATTTT	17	TRBV24-1	-	TRBJ1-5	-
CATSSRQGRGVKQYF	TGTGCCACCAGCAGCAGACAGGGGAGGGGCGTGAAGCAGTACTTC	15	TRBV15	few	TRBJ2-7	-
CASSVGRAGYEQYF	TGTGCCAGCAGCGTCGGCAGGGCGGGGTACGAGCAGTACTTC	14	TRBV9	-	TRBJ2-7	-
CASSEAPRNGYTF	TGTGCCAGCAGTGAAGCGCCCAGGAATGGCTACACCTTC	13	TRBV2	few	TRBJ1-2	-
CASSLTGHTEAFF	TGTGCCAGCAGTTTAACAGGGCACACTGAAGCTTTCTTT	13	TRBV12-3/TRBV12-4	-	TRBJ1-1	-
CASSLRDHNAQFF	TGCGCCAGCAGCTTGAGAGATCACAATGCGCAGTTCTTC	13	TRBV5-1	-	TRBJ2-1	-